These 10 T cell receptor beta chains share one sample of origin, sequenced in a study of metastatic and nonmetastatic thyroid tumors. TCRdb redid the clone calls on the PCR reads using MiXCR. Found here are about 16,000 clones, 20% to 25% of them singletons; the top ten hold about an eighth. Before thyroid surgery, none of the patients had received any treatment. Sequenced material: tumor tissue. These receptors came from a male donor with papillary thyroid cancer or a benign thyroid nodule (not recorded which). Some clones in this sample may be carry-over from other donors' samples.

This clone was counted at least ten times. CDR3 loop: CAITAGARGDEQFF. The CDR3 DNA follows: TGTGCCATCACTGCGGGAGCCAGAGGGGATGAGCAGTTCTTC. V is TRBV10-3 and J is TRBJ2-1; TRBD2 matches at 7 bases. The CDR3 extends over 14 amino acids. Germline CDR1 reads ENHRY; CDR2 reads SYGVKD. The J segment lost 8 bases and the V segment lost 7 bases, leaving 11 bases of the junction unmatched.

The CDR3: CASSLQEPGEQYF. The CDR3 nucleotides are TGCGCCAGCAGCCTCCAGGAGCCTGGCGAGCAGTACTTC. This rearrangement joins TRBV4-3 to TRBJ2-7; no definite D call. The CDR3 sequence is 13 residues long. The V gene's germline CDR1 is LGHNA and CDR2 YSLEER. V shed 4 bases and J shed 6 bases, with 13 bases lying between them.

This clone appeared many times. The V call is TRBV20-1, the J call TRBJ2-7; D is uncertain. Trimming stripped 0 bases from V and 4 bases from J, with 22 bases between. From germline, CDR1 is DFQATT and CDR2 SNEGSKA (reference sequence). The CDR3 is made up of 17 amino acids. The CDR3, as DNA: TGCAGTGCTAGAGATGTGGCAGGCGCCCGTCCGAAATACGAGCAGTACTTC. Translating it yields CSARDVAGARPKYEQYF.

V and J are TRBV7-3 and TRBJ1-1; TRBD1 matches at 7 bases. With V trimmed by 5 bases and J by 12 bases, 12 bases remained unmatched. Germline CDR1 and CDR2: SGHTA and FQGTGA. The CDR3 length is 13 residues. CDR3 nucleotides: TGTGCCAGCAGCATGGACAGGTGGCGGCCATCTTTCTTT. Translating gives CASSMDRWRPSFF.

This chain uses TRBV20-1 with TRBJ2-3; D not resolved. From germline, CDR1 is DFQATT and CDR2 SNEGSKA (reference sequence). The CDR3 contains 16 residues. CDR3 sequence reads: CNAPSPQRPSTDTQYF. The CDR3 nucleotides are TGCAATGCCCCTTCACCTCAACGGCCTAGCACAGATACGCAGTATTTT.

In its sample, this clone was seen a few times. The chain recombines TRBV18 with TRBJ1-2, with 7 bases that match TRBD1. This CDR3 spans 13 amino acids. Germline CDR1 KGHSH, CDR2 LQKENI. V trimming: 4 bases; J trimming: 8 bases; junction bases outside the gene matches: 7. This chain's CDR3 is CASSLQGSDGYTF. The CDR3 DNA reads as TGTGCCAGCTCACTACAGGGGTCGGACGGCTACACCTTC.

This clone was found a few times. The V gene is TRBV6-1, the J gene TRBJ2-2; D unresolved. Germline V gene lookup returns CDR1 MNHNS and CDR2 SASEGT. CDR3 length: 15 amino acids. V was cut by 8 bases and J by 0 bases, with 13 bases left in between. Here the CDR3 DNA reads TGTGCCAGCCAGTGGGGTCTTGCGAACACCGGGGAGCTGTTTTTT. Translating gives CASQWGLANTGELFF.

This clone came up many times. Just one base apart from a much larger clone, this may be a read error. Other nucleotide sequences from this sample produce the same CDR3. The V and J genes are TRBV20-1 and TRBJ2-1, with D possibly matching TRBD2 (6 bases). Germline CDR1 reads DFQATT; CDR2 reads SNEGSKA (reference sequence). CDR3 length equals 16 residues. The V end lost 0 bases, the J end lost 1 base, and 13 bases lay between the germline ends. CDR3 DNA: TGCAGTGCTAGAGATTTGGGGGGAAGGTCCTACAATGAGCAGTTCTTC. Its translation: CSARDLGGRSYNEQFF.

This clone was seen ten or more times. The V and J genes are TRBV7-2 and TRBJ1-2; D is perhaps TRBD1 (5 bases). The CDR3 contains 14 residues. Trimming stripped 1 base from V and 8 bases from J, with 14 bases between. Looked up from germline, CDR1 is SGHTA and CDR2 is FQGNSA. This CDR3 is CASSLVARGDGYTF. As DNA, the CDR3 is TGTGCCAGCAGCTTAGTTGCCCGGGGCGACGGCTACACCTTC.

By share, this clone counts as medium-sized. The J gene is TRBJ2-3, the V gene TRBV28; D gene unclear. This CDR3 has 15 amino acids. Germline V gene sequence: CDR1 MDHEN, CDR2 SYDVKM. V was clipped by 4 bases and J by 4 bases, with 15 bases between them. The CDR3 coding sequence is TGTGCCAGCAGTTACATCCCTGGGGTAGCAGATACGCAGTATTTT. Amino acid sequence: CASSYIPGVADTQYF.